This T cell receptor beta chain is from a study of graft-versus-host responses after intestinal transplantation. Study background: Anti-thymocyte globulin induction preceded around 3 years of tacrolimus and steroid maintenance in all recipients.

Points from the study as a whole: Those patients showing graft-donor T cell macrochimerism displayed high graft-versus-host to host-versus-graft clonal ratios in allografts. Ileal or blood samples showed some GvH clones first, and such clones were also found in recipient marrow.

TCRdb's table, derived via immunoSEQ multiplex PCR, lists solely in-frame clones and lacks some. The data show over 70,000 clones, nearly 90% seen once. About this clone itself: Antigen specificity is unknown.

This material consisted of unstimulated CD8+ T cells sorted from spleen or lymph node cells, taken before transplant. The receptor was derived from a human donor who was the organ donor for an intestinal transplant.

This CDR3 reads CASSQDDSDTYNEQFF. CDR3 DNA: TGTGCCAGCAGCCAAGATGACAGCGATACTTACAATGAGCAGTTCTTC. V usage is TRBV4-2 and J usage is TRBJ2-1; tentative D call: TRBD1 (5 bases). V lost 0 bases to trimming and J lost 4 bases, with 13 bases between them. The CDR3 spans 16 residues. Germline loops: CDR1 LGHNA, CDR2 YNFKEQ.